The clone carrying this TCR beta chain was observed at least ten times. Antigen specificity is unknown. The data originate from a study of metastatic and nonmetastatic thyroid tumors. Background on the study: Comparative analysis of repertoires was undertaken across blood and tumor or nodule tissue obtained from malignant and benign thyroid patients. Findings and caveats of the study: Patients with malignant thyroid tumors reportedly had significantly higher TCR beta diversity than those with benign nodules, in blood and tumor.

Prior to thyroid surgery, none of the patients had received any treatment. In the original analysis: Variation in CDR3 across clinicopathological groups served as the basis for constructing a distant-metastasis classifier in papillary thyroid cancer. MiXCR reprocessed the PCR reads for TCRdb. TCRdb, not the original authors, processed these V and J calls. The sample contains 20,000 to 25,000 clones, approximately 31% of which appear only once. The receptor was derived from a female donor with papillary thyroid cancer or a benign thyroid nodule (not recorded which). Some clones in this sample may be carry-over from other donors' samples. Sequencing was done on a sample of blood.

CDR3: CASGKPGQGGSRLNTGELFF. CDR3 nucleotides: TGTGCCAGCGGAAAACCGGGACAGGGAGGATCAAGATTGAACACCGGGGAGCTGTTTTTT. V usage is TRBV6-4 and J usage is TRBJ2-2; 9 nucleotides align to TRBD1. V lost 8 bases to trimming and J lost 1 base; unmatched junction nucleotides: 20. This CDR3 comprises 20 residues. Germline V gene sequence: CDR1 MRHNA, CDR2 SNTAGT.